This T cell receptor beta chain came from a study of technical replicates of blood from four donors. The assay was immunoSEQ multiplex PCR, and TCRdb's table has in-frame clones only and misses some. The sample has about 83,000 clones, about 92% seen once; the top ten hold roughly 0.27%. The germline gives CDR1 SGHNT, CDR2 YYREEE (reference sequence). Trimming cost V 4 bases and J 5 bases, with 15 bases left between them. The length of the CDR3 is 14 residues. What was sequenced was T cells isolated from PBMCs. The receptor's source is a human donor in good health. The chain has TRBV5-4 and TRBJ2-5; D may be TRBD2 (6 bases). The CDR3 sequence: CASSNSAAGETQYF. The CDR3 DNA reads as TGTGCCAGCAGCAATAGCGCGGCGGGGGAGACCCAGTACTTC.